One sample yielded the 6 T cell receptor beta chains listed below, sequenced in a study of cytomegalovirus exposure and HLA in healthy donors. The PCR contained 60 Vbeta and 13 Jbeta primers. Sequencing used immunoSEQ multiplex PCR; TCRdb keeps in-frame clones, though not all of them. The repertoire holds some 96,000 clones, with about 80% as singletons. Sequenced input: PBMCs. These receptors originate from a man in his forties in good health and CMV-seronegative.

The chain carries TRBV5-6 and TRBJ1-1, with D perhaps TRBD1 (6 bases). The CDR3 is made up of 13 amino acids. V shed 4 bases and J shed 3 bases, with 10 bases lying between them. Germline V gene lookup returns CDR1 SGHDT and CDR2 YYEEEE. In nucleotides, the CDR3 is TGTGCCAGCAGCCACAGGGCGGACACTGAAGCTTTCTTT. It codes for CASSHRADTEAFF.

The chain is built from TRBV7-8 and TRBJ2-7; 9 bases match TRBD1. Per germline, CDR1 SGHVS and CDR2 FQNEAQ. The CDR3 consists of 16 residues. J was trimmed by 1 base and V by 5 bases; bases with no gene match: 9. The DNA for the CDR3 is TGTGCCAGCAGCAGGAGGGGACAGGGTAATTCCTACGAGCAGTACTTC. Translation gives CASSRRGQGNSYEQYF.

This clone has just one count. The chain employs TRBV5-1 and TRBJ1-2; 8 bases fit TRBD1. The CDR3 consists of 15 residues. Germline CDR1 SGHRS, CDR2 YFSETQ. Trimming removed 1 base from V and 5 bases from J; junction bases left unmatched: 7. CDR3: CASSLRAGGSYGYTF. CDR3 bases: TGCGCCAGCAGCTTGAGGGCAGGGGGCTCATATGGCTACACCTTC.

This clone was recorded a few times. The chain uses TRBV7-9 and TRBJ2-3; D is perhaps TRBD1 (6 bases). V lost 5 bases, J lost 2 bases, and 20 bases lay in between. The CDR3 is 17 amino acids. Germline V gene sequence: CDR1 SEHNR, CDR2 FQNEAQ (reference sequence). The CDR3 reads CASSPNDRSKVTDTQYF. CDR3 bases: TGTGCCAGCAGCCCCAATGACAGGTCCAAGGTCACAGATACGCAGTATTTT.

The CDR3 protein is CASSLTTYNEQFF. The CDR3 DNA is TGTGCCAGCAGCCTTACTACTTACAATGAGCAGTTCTTC. The chain couples TRBV5-6 to TRBJ2-1; unclear D gene. This CDR3 has 13 amino acids. Trimming shortened V by 4 bases and J by 4 bases, and 9 bases separated the two germline ends. Germline CDR1 reads SGHDT; CDR2 reads YYEEEE.

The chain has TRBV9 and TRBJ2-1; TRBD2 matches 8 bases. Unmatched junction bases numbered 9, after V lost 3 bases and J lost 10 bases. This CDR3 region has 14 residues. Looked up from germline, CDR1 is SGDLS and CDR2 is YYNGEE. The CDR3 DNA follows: TGTGCCAGCAGCGGGGGACTAGAGGGGGGAGAGCAGTTCTTC. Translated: CASSGGLEGGEQFF.